This T cell receptor beta chain was identified in a study of cytomegalovirus exposure and HLA in healthy donors. Study findings and constraints: According to a subsequent analysis, TCR clusters from the first cohort were inclined to appear together in the roughly 110 validation repertoires. Some public TCRs appeared in many individuals, while most sequences were rare. In vitro data verified a few CMV-associated chains as specific for CMV antigens. The investigators catalogued 160 or so TCR beta chains as cytomegalovirus-associated.

Produced via immunoSEQ multiplex PCR; TCRdb's table is partial and in-frame only. The sample holds under 95,000 clones, roughly 95% seen once. This CDR3 has 17 residues. Trimming cost V 2 bases and J 1 base; bases outside gene matches: 3. The germline V gene has CDR1 SGHTS and CDR2 YDEGEE. On this clone: The antigen is undetermined.

The receptor was derived from a young woman in good health and CMV-seropositive. This sequence joins TRBV5-8 and TRBJ2-2; 12 bases align to TRBD2. Sequencing was performed on PBMCs. CDR3 protein: CASSFRLAGVNTGELFF. In DNA, the CDR3 is TGTGCCAGCAGCTTCCGACTAGCGGGGGTGAACACCGGGGAGCTGTTTTTT. The complete variable domain, with remaining parts taken from reference TRBV5-8 and TRBJ2-2, reads EAGVTQSPTHLIKTRGQQATLRCSPISGHTSVYWYQQALGLGLQFLLWYDEGEERNRGNFPPRFSGRQFPNYSSELNVNALELEDSALYLCASSFRLAGVNTGELFFGEGSRLTVL.